These 19 T cell receptor beta chains were all obtained from the same sample, sequenced in a study of a mutant IDH1 vaccine in newly diagnosed glioma. This sample's time point: baseline, week 1 (first vaccination visit). Documented treatment: pre-vaccination baseline after standard-of-care therapy. The table came from immunoSEQ multiplex PCR; TCRdb's copy has only in-frame clones and leaves some out. The table records 90,000 to 100,000 clones, about 87% of them present only once. The material was PBMCs, obtained from a glioma patient treated with radiotherapy, temozolomide or both. These receptors were obtained from a woman in her fifties or sixties with glioma.

This sequence joins TRBV11-2 and TRBJ2-7, with D perhaps matching TRBD1 or TRBD2 (5 bases each). Deletions cut 3 bases from V and 4 bases from J, with 16 bases between. The CDR3 totals 15 residues. CDR1 and CDR2 (germline): SGHAT, FQNNGV. The CDR3 DNA is TGTGCCAGCAGCTTGACCGGGGACGGTCATTACGAGCAGTACTTC. Translated: CASSLTGDGHYEQYF. Using reference TRBV11-2 and TRBJ2-7 for the parts outside the CDR3, the full variable domain is EAGVAQSPRYKIIEKRQSVAFWCNPISGHATLYWYQQILGQGPKLLIQFQNNGVVDDSQLPKDRFSAERLKGVDSTLKIQPAKLEDSAVYLCASSLTGDGHYEQYFGPGTRLTVT.

V gene TRBV9 combines with J gene TRBJ2-1; 8 nucleotides match TRBD2. This CDR3 is built from 16 residues. The ends lost 0 bases at V and 3 bases at J; junction bases unmatched: 5. Germline-derived CDR1 and CDR2 are SGDLS and YYNGEE. The CDR3 reads CASSVVGGRNYNEQFF. In DNA, the CDR3 is TGTGCCAGCAGCGTAGTTGGCGGGAGGAACTACAATGAGCAGTTCTTC.

This chain joins TRBV9 and TRBJ2-1, with D uncertain. The germline gives CDR1 SGDLS, CDR2 YYNGEE. V lost 0 bases and J lost 0, with 7 bases in between. The CDR3 spans 15 residues. The CDR3 here is CASSVAISSYNEQFF. The CDR3 DNA reads as TGTGCCAGCAGCGTAGCTATTAGCTCCTACAATGAGCAGTTCTTC.

A single count supports this clone. The chain has TRBV30 and TRBJ2-2, with D maybe TRBD2 (6 bases). CDR1 GTSNPN and CDR2 SVGIG come from the germline V gene (reference sequence). The V end lost 4 bases, the J end lost 4 bases, and 13 bases lay between the germline ends. This CDR3 region has 14 residues. The CDR3 loop reads CAWTGGSFTGELFF. CDR3 DNA: TGTGCCTGGACTGGAGGGAGTTTCACCGGGGAGCTGTTTTTT. Drawing the rest from reference TRBV30 and TRBJ2-2, the complete variable domain is SQTIHQWPATLVQPVGSPLSLECTVEGTSNPNLYWYRQAAGRGLQLLFYSVGIGQISSEVPQNLSASRPQDRQFILSSKKLLLSDSGFYLCAWTGGSFTGELFFGEGSRLTVL.

This clone was seen once. The J gene is TRBJ2-7, the V gene TRBV6-5, with TRBD1 matching 8 bases. This CDR3 has 15 residues. The germline V gene encodes CDR1 MNHEY and CDR2 SVGAGI. V dropped 2 bases and J dropped 2; count of bases not matched to a gene: 5. CDR3 amino acids: CASSYEDRAPYEQYF. CDR3 coding DNA: TGTGCCAGCAGTTACGAGGACAGGGCCCCCTACGAGCAGTACTTC.

This chain links TRBV6-5 with TRBJ2-7, with 9 bases matching TRBD1. The CDR3 runs to 15 residues. The V gene end was trimmed by 6 bases and the J gene end by 4 bases; junction bases not matched to a gene: 10. Germline loops: CDR1 MNHEY, CDR2 SVGAGI. As DNA, the CDR3 is TGTGCCAGCAGCCGATACGGGACAGGGTCTTACGAGCAGTACTTC. Amino acids: CASSRYGTGSYEQYF.

The chain carries TRBV6-5 and TRBJ2-7; the D gene is possibly TRBD2 (5 bases). From germline, CDR1 is MNHEY and CDR2 SVGAGI. Trimming shortened V by 0 bases and J by 0 bases, and 12 bases separated the two germline ends. The CDR3 covers 16 residues. This CDR3 reads CASSYSSSGLSYEQYF. The CDR3 DNA reads TGTGCCAGCAGTTACTCAAGCAGCGGTCTCTCCTACGAGCAGTACTTC.

The V and J genes are TRBV30 and TRBJ2-1, with TRBD2 matching 13 bases. CDR1 and CDR2 from the germline V gene are GTSNPN and SVGIG (reference sequence). J lost 6 bases, V lost 1 base, and 9 bases had no gene match. CDR3 length: 17 amino acids. CDR3 sequence reads: CAWSGLAGGRSGNEQFF. The CDR3 nucleotides read TGTGCCTGGAGTGGACTAGCGGGAGGCCGCTCGGGCAATGAGCAGTTCTTC.

This sequence joins TRBV6-4 and TRBJ1-1; 7 nucleotides match TRBD1. The CDR3 spans 13 residues. J lost 6 bases, V lost 3 bases, and 4 bases had no gene match. From germline, CDR1 is MRHNA and CDR2 SNTAGT. In DNA form, the CDR3 reads TGTGCCAGCAGTGAATACAGGGGAGCTGAAGCTTTCTTT. Translating it yields CASSEYRGAEAFF.

The chain combines TRBV28 with TRBJ1-5; D is unclear. This CDR3 is 13 amino acids long. The germline CDR1 and CDR2 sequences are MDHEN and SYDVKM. Trimming stripped 7 bases from V and 2 bases from J, with 9 bases between. The CDR3 region has the DNA TGTGCCAGCATGGGTTTTGGCAATCAGCCCCAGCATTTT. It encodes CASMGFGNQPQHF.

The chain joins TRBV5-8 to TRBJ2-5; 8 bases map to TRBD1. Per germline, CDR1 SGHTS and CDR2 YDEGEE. J lost 5 bases, V lost 4 bases, and 7 bases had no gene match. This CDR3 spans 14 amino acids. The CDR3 DNA follows: TGTGCCAGCAGCCCTAGGACAGGGCCGGAGACCCAGTACTTC. Translating it yields CASSPRTGPETQYF.

The rearrangement uses TRBV11-2 and TRBJ2-7; the D call may be TRBD1 or TRBD2 (5 bases each). CDR1 is SGHAT and CDR2 is FQNNGV in the germline V gene. Trimming took off 5 bases at V and 0 bases at J, with 17 bases between the two ends. This CDR3 contains 16 residues. CDR3 loop: CASSALPGPISYEQYF. In DNA, the CDR3 is TGTGCCAGCAGCGCCTTACCGGGACCTATCTCCTACGAGCAGTACTTC.

V and J are TRBV6-6 and TRBJ1-2, with 8 bases that match TRBD1. This CDR3 is 14 amino acids long. The germline gives CDR1 MNHNY, CDR2 SVGAGI (reference sequence). The V gene end was trimmed by 2 bases and the J gene end by 4 bases; junction bases not matched to a gene: 3. The DNA for the CDR3 is TGTGCCAGCAGTTACGGACAGGGCCTCTATGGCTACACCTTC. This codes for CASSYGQGLYGYTF.

The chain carries TRBV5-1 and TRBJ1-6; TRBD1 agrees at 10 bases. The CDR3 runs 14 residues. V was pared by 4 bases and J by 7 bases, with 2 bases of the junction left unmatched. The V gene's germline CDR1 is SGHRS and CDR2 YFSETQ. The CDR3 DNA reads TGCGCCAGCAGCCGGGGACAGGGGAATTCACCCCTCCACTTT. This gives the protein CASSRGQGNSPLHF.

This chain uses TRBV6-5 with TRBJ2-3; 8 nucleotides align to TRBD1. CDR3 length equals 13 residues. The V gene end was trimmed by 6 bases and the J gene end by 5 bases; junction bases not matched to a gene: 4. Per germline, CDR1 MNHEY and CDR2 SVGAGI. CDR3 sequence reads: CASRTGARDTQYF. In DNA form, the CDR3 reads TGTGCCAGCAGGACAGGGGCAAGAGATACGCAGTATTTT.

V gene TRBV6-6 combines with J gene TRBJ1-3; D is possibly TRBD1 (5 bases). Germline-derived CDR1 and CDR2 are MNHNY and SVGAGI (reference sequence). The V end lost 6 bases, the J end lost 2 bases, and 17 bases lay between the germline ends. This CDR3 comprises 16 residues. The chain's CDR3 is CASSPLGLRAGNTIYF. For the CDR3, the DNA is TGTGCCAGCAGCCCTTTGGGGCTTCGGGCTGGAAACACCATATATTTT.

This chain uses TRBV7-9 with TRBJ2-1; 8 bases are a match to TRBD2. CDR1 SEHNR and CDR2 FQNEAQ come from the germline V gene (reference sequence). The CDR3 extends over 14 amino acids. After removal of 5 bases from V and 9 bases from J, the junction contained 9 bases not matched to a gene. Written as DNA, the CDR3 is TGTGCCAGCAGCAACAGCGGGAGTTTTTTTGAGCAGTTCTTC. It yields the protein CASSNSGSFFEQFF.

Written as DNA, the CDR3 is TGTGCCAGCAGTTACTCAGGTCCTAACCCGGTGGGGGAGCAGTACTTC. It translates to CASSYSGPNPVGEQYF. The chain uses TRBV6-6 and TRBJ2-7; the D is unclear. Germline V CDR1 and CDR2: MNHNY, SVGAGI (reference sequence). The V end was cut by 0 bases, the J end by 7 bases, with 19 bases between. The CDR3 loop spans 16 amino acids.

The chain recombines TRBV11-2 with TRBJ2-3; 12 bases agree with TRBD2. The CDR3 extends over 16 amino acids. Germline V lookup: CDR1 SGHAT, CDR2 FQNNGV. V shed 2 bases, J shed 2 bases, and the junction held 2 bases outside the gene matches. The CDR3 bases are TGTGCCAGCAGCTTAACTAGCGGGAGGTTCACAGATACGCAGTATTTT. It is translated as CASSLTSGRFTDTQYF. The full variable domain, its missing parts supplied by reference TRBV11-2 and TRBJ2-3, is EAGVAQSPRYKIIEKRQSVAFWCNPISGHATLYWYQQILGQGPKLLIQFQNNGVVDDSQLPKDRFSAERLKGVDSTLKIQPAKLEDSAVYLCASSLTSGRFTDTQYFGPGTRLTVL.